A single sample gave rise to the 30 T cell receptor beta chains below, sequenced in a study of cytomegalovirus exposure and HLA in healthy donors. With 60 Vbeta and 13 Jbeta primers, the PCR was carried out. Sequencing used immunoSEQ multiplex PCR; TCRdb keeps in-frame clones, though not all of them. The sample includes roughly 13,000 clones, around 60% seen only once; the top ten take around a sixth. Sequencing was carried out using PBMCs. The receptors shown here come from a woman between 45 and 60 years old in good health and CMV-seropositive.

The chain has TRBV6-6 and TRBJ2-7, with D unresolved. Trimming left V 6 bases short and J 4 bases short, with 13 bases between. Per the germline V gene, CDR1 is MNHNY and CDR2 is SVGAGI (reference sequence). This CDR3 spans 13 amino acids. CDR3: CASSYARGYEQYF. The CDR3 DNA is TGTGCCAGCAGCTATGCCCGCGGATACGAGCAGTACTTC.

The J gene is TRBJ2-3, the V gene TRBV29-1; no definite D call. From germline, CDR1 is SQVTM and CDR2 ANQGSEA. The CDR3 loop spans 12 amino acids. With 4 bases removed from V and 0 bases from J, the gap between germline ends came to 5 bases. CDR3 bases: TGCAGCGTTGTCTACAGCACAGATACGCAGTATTTT. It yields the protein CSVVYSTDTQYF.

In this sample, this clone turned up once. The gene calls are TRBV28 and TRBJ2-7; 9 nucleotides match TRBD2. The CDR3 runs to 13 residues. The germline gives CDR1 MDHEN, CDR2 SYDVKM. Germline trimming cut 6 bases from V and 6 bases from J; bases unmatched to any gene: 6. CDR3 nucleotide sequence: TGTGCCAGCAGCTTGGGACTAGCTTCCGAGCAGTACTTC. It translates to CASSLGLASEQYF.

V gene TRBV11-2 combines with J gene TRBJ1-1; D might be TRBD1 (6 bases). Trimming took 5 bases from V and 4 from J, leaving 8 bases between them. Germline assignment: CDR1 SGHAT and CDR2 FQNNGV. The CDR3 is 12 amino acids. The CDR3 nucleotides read TGTGCCAGCAGCCCCAGGGGCACTGAAGCTTTCTTT. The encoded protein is CASSPRGTEAFF.

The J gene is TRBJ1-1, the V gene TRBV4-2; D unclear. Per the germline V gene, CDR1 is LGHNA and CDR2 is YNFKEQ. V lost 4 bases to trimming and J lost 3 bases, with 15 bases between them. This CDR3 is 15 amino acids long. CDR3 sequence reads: CASSRMETGYTEAFF. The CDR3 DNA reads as TGTGCCAGCAGCCGAATGGAGACGGGGTACACTGAAGCTTTCTTT.

CDR3 nucleotides: TGTGCCAGCAGCCAACAGGGGAGGACTGAAGCTTTCTTT. Translation: CASSQQGRTEAFF. The gene calls are TRBV5-4 and TRBJ1-1, with 7 nucleotides matching TRBD1. The germline gives CDR1 SGHNT, CDR2 YYREEE (reference sequence). The CDR3 spans 13 residues. V shed 4 bases and J 5 bases; nucleotides not matched to a gene: 5.

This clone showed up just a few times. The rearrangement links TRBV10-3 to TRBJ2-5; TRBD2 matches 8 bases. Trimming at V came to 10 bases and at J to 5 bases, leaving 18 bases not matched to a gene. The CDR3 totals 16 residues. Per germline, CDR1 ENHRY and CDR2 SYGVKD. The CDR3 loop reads CATQRGSRGGTETQYF. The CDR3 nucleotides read TGTGCCACCCAGAGAGGGTCCCGGGGGGGGACGGAGACCCAGTACTTC.

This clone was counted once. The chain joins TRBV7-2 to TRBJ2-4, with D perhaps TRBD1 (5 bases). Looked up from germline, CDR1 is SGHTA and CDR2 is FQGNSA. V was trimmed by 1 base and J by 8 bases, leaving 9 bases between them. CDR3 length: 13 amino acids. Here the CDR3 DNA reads TGTGCCAGCAGCTTAGTGGGGCCGGACATTCAGTACTTC. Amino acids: CASSLVGPDIQYF.

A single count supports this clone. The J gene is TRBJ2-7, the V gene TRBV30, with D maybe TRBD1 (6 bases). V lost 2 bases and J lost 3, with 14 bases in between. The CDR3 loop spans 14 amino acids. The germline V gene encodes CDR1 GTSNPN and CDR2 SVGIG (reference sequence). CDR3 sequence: CAWSSPGHFYEQYF. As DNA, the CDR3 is TGTGCCTGGAGTAGCCCGGGACACTTCTACGAGCAGTACTTC.

Here the CDR3 DNA reads TGTGCCAGCAGTCGACTATACAGGGGGCGGGAAGAGACCCAGTACTTC. Translation gives CASSRLYRGREETQYF. V usage is TRBV6-4 and J usage is TRBJ2-5; 9 bases match TRBD1. This CDR3 is 16 amino acids long. Trimming at V came to 5 bases and at J to 3 bases, leaving 10 bases not matched to a gene. CDR1 and CDR2 from the germline V gene are MRHNA and SNTAGT.

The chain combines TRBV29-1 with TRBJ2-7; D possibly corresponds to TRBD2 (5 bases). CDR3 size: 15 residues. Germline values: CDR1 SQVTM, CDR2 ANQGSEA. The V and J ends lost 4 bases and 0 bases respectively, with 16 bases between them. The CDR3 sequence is CSVVLRRGYSYEQYF. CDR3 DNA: TGCAGCGTTGTCCTTAGGCGCGGGTACTCCTACGAGCAGTACTTC.

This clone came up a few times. The CDR3 nucleotides are TGCGCCAGCAGCCAACCTTGGGGGGGACTAGGGCAGCCCCAGCATTTT. Its protein product is CASSQPWGGLGQPQHF. The V call is TRBV4-1, the J call TRBJ1-5; TRBD1 might be the D (5 bases). The length of the CDR3 is 16 residues. V was clipped by 2 bases and J by 7 bases, with 18 bases between them. Germline V gene data show CDR1 as MGHRA and CDR2 as YSYEKL.

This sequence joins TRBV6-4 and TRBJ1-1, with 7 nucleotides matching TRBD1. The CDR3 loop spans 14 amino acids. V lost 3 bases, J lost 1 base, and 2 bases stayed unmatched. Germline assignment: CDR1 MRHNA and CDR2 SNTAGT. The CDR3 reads CASSETGTNTEAFF. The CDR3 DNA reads TGTGCCAGCAGTGAGACAGGGACGAACACTGAAGCTTTCTTT.

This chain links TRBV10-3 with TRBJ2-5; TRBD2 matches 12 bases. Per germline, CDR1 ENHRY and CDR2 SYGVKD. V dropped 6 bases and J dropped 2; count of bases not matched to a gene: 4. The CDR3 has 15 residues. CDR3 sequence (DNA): TGTGCCATCAGCACTCTAGCGGGAGGGCAAGAGACCCAGTACTTC. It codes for CAISTLAGGQETQYF.

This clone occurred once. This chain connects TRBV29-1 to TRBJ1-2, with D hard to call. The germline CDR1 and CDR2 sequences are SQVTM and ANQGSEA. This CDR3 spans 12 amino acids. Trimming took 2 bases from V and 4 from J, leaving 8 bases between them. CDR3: CSVELASYGYTF. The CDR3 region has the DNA TGCAGCGTTGAATTGGCCAGCTATGGCTACACCTTC.

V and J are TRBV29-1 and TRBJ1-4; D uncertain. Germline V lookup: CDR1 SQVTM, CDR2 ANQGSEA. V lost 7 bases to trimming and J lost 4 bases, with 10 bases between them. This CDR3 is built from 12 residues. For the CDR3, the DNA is TGCAGCGCCCAGGTGATTAATGAAAAACTGTTTTTT. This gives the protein CSAQVINEKLFF.

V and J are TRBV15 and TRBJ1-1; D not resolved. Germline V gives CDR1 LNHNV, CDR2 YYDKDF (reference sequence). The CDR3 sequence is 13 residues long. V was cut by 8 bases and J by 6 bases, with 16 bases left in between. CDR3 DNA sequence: TGTGCCACCGAGGGTTATAGGAGATCTGAAGCTTTCTTT. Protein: CATEGYRRSEAFF.

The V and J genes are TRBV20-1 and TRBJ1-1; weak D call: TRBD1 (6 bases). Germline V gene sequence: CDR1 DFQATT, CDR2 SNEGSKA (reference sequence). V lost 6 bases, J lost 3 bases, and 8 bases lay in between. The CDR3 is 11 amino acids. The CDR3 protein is CSAGGDTEAFF. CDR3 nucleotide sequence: TGCAGTGCAGGGGGGGACACTGAAGCTTTCTTT.

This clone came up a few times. The CDR3 spells CASSTRTGGGYGYTF. CDR3 bases: TGTGCCAGCAGCACAAGGACAGGGGGCGGCTATGGCTACACCTTC. V and J are TRBV5-4 and TRBJ1-2, with 11 bases fitting TRBD1. Trimming cost V 4 bases and J 4 bases; bases outside gene matches: 6. This CDR3 is built from 15 residues. Looked up from germline, CDR1 is SGHNT and CDR2 is YYREEE (reference sequence).

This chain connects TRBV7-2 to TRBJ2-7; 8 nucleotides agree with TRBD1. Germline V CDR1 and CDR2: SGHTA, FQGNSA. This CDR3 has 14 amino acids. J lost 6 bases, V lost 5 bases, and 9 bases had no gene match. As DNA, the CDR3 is TGTGCCAGCAGCCCTCGGGACAGGTGGAGCGAGCAGTACTTC. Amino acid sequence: CASSPRDRWSEQYF.

The CDR3 DNA follows: TGCGCCAGCAGCCAACCGACTAGCGGTTTGAGGTACAATGAGCAGTTCTTC. It encodes CASSQPTSGLRYNEQFF. The gene calls are TRBV4-1 and TRBJ2-1, with 9 nucleotides matching TRBD2. The V gene's germline CDR1 is MGHRA and CDR2 YSYEKL. J lost 4 bases, V lost 2 bases, and 9 bases had no gene match. There are 17 residues in the CDR3.

The CDR3 DNA is TGCGCCAGCAGCCAGGAGGGACAGCGCTCTGGGGCCAACGTCCTGACTTTC. Translating it yields CASSQEGQRSGANVLTF. V and J are TRBV4-1 and TRBJ2-6; D might be TRBD1 (7 bases). The V gene's germline CDR1 is MGHRA and CDR2 YSYEKL. The CDR3 sequence is 17 residues long. Trimming removed 3 bases at V and 0 bases at J, with 12 bases between.

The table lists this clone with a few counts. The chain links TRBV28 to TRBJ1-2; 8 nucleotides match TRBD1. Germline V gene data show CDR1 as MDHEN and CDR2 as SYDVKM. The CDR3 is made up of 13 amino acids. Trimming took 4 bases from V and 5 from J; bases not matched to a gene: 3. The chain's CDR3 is CASSWTGRYGYTF. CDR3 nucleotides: TGTGCCAGCAGTTGGACAGGGCGGTATGGCTACACCTTC.

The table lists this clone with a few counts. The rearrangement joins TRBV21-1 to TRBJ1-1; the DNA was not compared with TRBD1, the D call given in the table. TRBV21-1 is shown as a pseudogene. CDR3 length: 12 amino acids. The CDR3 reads CASRQGTTEAFF. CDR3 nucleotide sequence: TGTGCCAGCAGACAGGGGACCACTGAAGCTTTCTTT.

The CDR3 region is CASVLAGVSNEQFF. DNA for the CDR3: TGCGCCAGCGTACTAGCGGGAGTGTCGAATGAGCAGTTCTTC. The rearrangement uses TRBV10-2 and TRBJ2-1; 11 bases are shared with TRBD2. This CDR3 contains 14 residues. Looked up from germline, CDR1 is WSHSY and CDR2 is SAAADI. V lost 8 bases and J lost 7; bases outside the gene matches: 7.

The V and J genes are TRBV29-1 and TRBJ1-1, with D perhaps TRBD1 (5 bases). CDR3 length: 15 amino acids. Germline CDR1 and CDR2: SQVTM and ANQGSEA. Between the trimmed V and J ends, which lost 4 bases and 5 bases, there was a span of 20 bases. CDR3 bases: TGCAGCGTTGCCCCTGCTGGGGGGTGGGGGACTGAAGCTTTCTTT. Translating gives CSVAPAGGWGTEAFF.

The CDR3 loop reads CASQGGSGYTF. The CDR3 coding sequence is TGTGCCAGCCAAGGAGGAAGTGGCTACACCTTC. The genes are TRBV6-5 and TRBJ1-2, with no clear D. This CDR3 is 11 amino acids long. Between the trimmed V and J ends, which lost 8 bases and 7 bases, there was a span of 11 bases. In germline, CDR1 is MNHEY, CDR2 SVGAGI.

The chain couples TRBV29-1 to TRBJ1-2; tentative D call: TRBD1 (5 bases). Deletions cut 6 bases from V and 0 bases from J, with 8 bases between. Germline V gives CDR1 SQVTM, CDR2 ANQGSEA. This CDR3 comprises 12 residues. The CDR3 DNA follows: TGCAGCGTAGGGGATCCTAACTATGGCTACACCTTC. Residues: CSVGDPNYGYTF.

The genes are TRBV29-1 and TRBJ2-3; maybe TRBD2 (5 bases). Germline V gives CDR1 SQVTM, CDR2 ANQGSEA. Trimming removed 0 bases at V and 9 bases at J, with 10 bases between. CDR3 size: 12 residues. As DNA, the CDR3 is TGCAGCGTTGAAGATCTAGAGGGCACGCAGTATTTT. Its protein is CSVEDLEGTQYF.

The CDR3 DNA is TGCAGCGTCCGGACAGGGGGCCCCACTGAAGCTTTCTTT. Translating it yields CSVRTGGPTEAFF. The genes are TRBV29-1 and TRBJ1-1, with 11 bases aligning to TRBD1. Trimming cost V 6 bases and J 4 bases; bases outside gene matches: 4. CDR3 length: 13 residues. The germline CDR1 and CDR2 sequences are SQVTM and ANQGSEA.